This T cell receptor (beta chain) derives from a study of cytomegalovirus exposure and HLA in healthy donors (dated by TCRdb to 2016 to 2017). Turning to the overall study: In an earlier analysis of some 550 of the donors, around 300 Gb of sequence data and approximately 100 million unique TCR beta sequences from about 180 million T cells were reported. High-throughput TCR immunosequencing, statistical association of individual TCRs with disease status, and machine learning were combined to predict cytomegalovirus infection status. All discovery cohort repertoires had been generated using a single sequencing platform. Along with the approximately 650-subject first cohort, a separate validation cohort of around 120 different subjects was used. A later genetic analysis used genome-wide SNP genotypes for about 55% of the 666 donors, treating that subset as a discovery cohort. On average, around 200,000 unique TCR beta nucleotide sequences were sequenced per donor among more than 350 genotyped donors of the cohort, with around 19% of those sequences being non-productive. Typing coverage varied by locus: roughly 629-640 donors for A, B, C, DRB1 and DQB1; more than 500 for DQA1; around 610 for DPA1; around 450 for DPB1. About 310 gigabases of sequencing data and 80 million or so unique TCR sequences were included in an early release covering roughly 600 HLA-typed donors. Both class I and class II loci were covered by HLA typing, at four-digit resolution. Of the 300 to 450 genotyped donors, around 81% fell in the genetic ancestry cluster associated with self-reported Caucasian donors. Donor age, sex, ethnicity and CMV serostatus were compiled together with the repertoire data. The study aimed to test whether signatures of past pathogen exposure could be identified by cataloging public T cell receptors. Using immunosequencing, the study profiled T cell repertoires from 550 to 750 subjects and related those repertoires to cytomegalovirus serostatus. Four to six DR-DQ haplotypes were handled as single units for association and clustering, since linkage in the cohort was strong. The later analysis used no new phenotypic data to find candidate immune exposures, relying instead on TCR beta sequences and their occurrence across donors. An earlier analysis of 450 to 750 of the donors used high-throughput TCR beta sequencing to judge whether each TCR beta V gene segment behaved as functional or pseudogenic. A later analysis re-examined previously published TCR beta repertoires from just over 650 donors and added high-resolution HLA genotyping to investigate patterns of TCR occurrence.

This clone was counted once. What antigen it recognizes has not been identified. No much larger clone is present one base from it, and per-base qualities are unavailable. Libraries were built with the immunoSEQ multiplex PCR assay. For the multiplex PCR, a mixture combining 60 forward primers for TCR Vbeta segments and 13 reverse primers for TCR Jbeta segments was used. The CDR3 region of rearranged TCR beta genes was amplified from genomic DNA by a multiplex PCR assay. The Illumina HiSeq System was used to sequence the amplified TCR beta libraries as 87-base-pair reads. As for how the authors treated the data: A later analysis tallied 75 million to 95 million unique TCR beta chains across the 650 to 750 repertoires, and approximately 11 million of those chains were shared by two or more donors. To remove PCR and sequencing errors, raw reads were error-corrected and collapsed into unique sequences using a nearest-neighbor algorithm that merged closely related sequences. V, D and J gene segments were assigned by aligning CDR3 sequences to IMGT reference sequences. For a sequence to be retained, a match of at least six nucleotides was required to both a V gene segment and a J gene segment. A rearrangement counted as productive if the CDR3 had no stop codons and remained in frame with V and J, and every other rearrangement counted as non-productive. CDR3 was defined by IMGT convention, running from the second conserved V-encoded cysteine to the conserved J-encoded phenylalanine. Sequences without an unambiguous match to a single V gene segment were excluded from the earlier analysis of approximately 600 of the donors. An earlier analysis of several hundred of the donors called V segments functional above 56.7% productive rearrangements and segregating when the between-donor standard deviation exceeded 5%. A statistical classification framework was developed to diagnose cytomegalovirus status using the catalog of TCR beta chain sequences. A later analysis assigned V and J genes by comparing TCR nucleotide sequences with IMGT/GENE-DB human TR gene sequences. The TCRdist pipeline was used in a later analysis to assign CDR3 sequences and most-parsimonious VDJ recombination scenarios. A later analysis defined each TCR beta chain by its CDR3 amino acid sequence plus V-gene family, and excluded reads lacking a unique V-gene family. A later analysis removed 550 to 700 highly shared, low-generation-probability nucleotide sequences to deal with suspected cross-contamination and a sequencing artifact. A later analysis calculated a clonal expansion index for each public chain from normalized within-repertoire ranks of inferred template counts. A later analysis computed generation probabilities with a VDJ recombination model fitted to out-of-frame rearrangements, and checked the results against IGoR. A later analysis scored TCR-TCR, TCR-HLA and TCR-CMV co-occurrence with hypergeometric tests, applying a repertoire-size bias correction to TCR pairs. False discovery rates were estimated in a later analysis by permuting HLA or CMV assignments 20 times. In a later analysis, co-occurring TCRs were grouped using DBSCAN, and TCRdist sequence similarity was added for clustering within HLA-allele-positive subsets. For co-occurrence clustering, repertoires with fewer than 30,000 or more than 120,000 public chains were excluded, along with a handful of repertoires with anomalous nucleotide sharing. Not all clones reach the TCRdb copy of this immuneACCESS table, which keeps in-frame sequences only. Checked studies attribute under half of the gap to unresolved V genes and leave the rest unexplained. V, J and clone size are taken as reported in that table, and D and trimming were inferred from the DNA itself. Here the sample has approximately 170,000 clones; over 60% occur a single time. The top ten constitute 2% to 2.5% of the sample.

Here is what the overall study found, with its caveats: A later analysis found that HLA-associated TCR beta chains were more clonally expanded and had lower generation probabilities than equally common non-associated chains. Sequencing depth was assumed to be roughly uniform across donors in the presence/absence analyses, though that assumption may not hold. Compared with the approximately 670-donor mean, donors in an Asian-associated ancestry cluster had fewer N-insertions in productive TCRs, according to a later genetic analysis. This cohort had only TCR beta chains sequenced, and the lack of alpha or paired-chain data limited which features could be detected. Broadly in line with IMGT annotations, most TCR beta V segments showed up in productive rearrangements about 87% or about 30% of the time in an earlier analysis of around 600 of the donors. Linkage disequilibrium might explain the correlated functional status among segregating V segments, but an unknown experimental factor could not be ruled out. Because counts were too low, around 17 rarely observed V segments, including chromosome 9 orphons, were left out of the earlier analysis of over 550 of the donors. Most CMV-associated TCR beta chains appeared to be HLA-restricted in a later analysis, and the HLA associations seemed to be driven largely by CMV exposure. A later analysis found that TCR association rates varied across HLA loci, with DRB1 alleles showing the most associated TCRs and HLA-C alleles the fewest. A group of highly shared sequence variants was considered likely to be a technical artifact of the sequencing pipeline. Strong co-occurrence of HLA alleles, especially DR and DQ, made assigning TCR associations to individual alleles difficult. In both the original and validation cohorts, the classifier was reported to diagnose cytomegalovirus status with high specificity and sensitivity. Across donors, most TCR sequences were observed very rarely, whereas some public TCRs were present in many individuals. Because HLA typing was unavailable for some donors at each locus, only the typed subset was used in association tests. A few of the identified cytomegalovirus-associated TCR beta chains were confirmed in vitro to be specific for cytomegalovirus antigens. The authors suggested that the approach could potentially be generalized to other disease states and immunological phenotypes. In the study, some 160 TCR beta chains were listed as associated with cytomegalovirus. According to a later analysis, parvovirus B19, influenza, CMV and Epstein-Barr virus appeared linked to several top co-occurrence clusters. In a later genetic analysis, a missense DCLRE1C variant was associated with V-gene and J-gene trimming of TCR beta chains, and the association was replicated in an independent cohort. The 87-base-pair reads could not distinguish some IMGT-functional V segments, including TRBV6-2 and TRBV6-3, so those segments were excluded. In a later analysis, some 17,000 TCR beta sequences were associated with specific HLA alleles at a false discovery rate of 0.05. CMV serostatus was the only immune exposure information available for the cohort. A further reported finding was that TCR beta sequences accurately predicted the HLA-A and HLA-B alleles for most subjects in the first cohort.

Sequences MDHEN (CDR1) and SYDVKM (CDR2) are obtained from the germline V gene. The CDR3 runs 15 amino acids, cysteine and phenylalanine included. Here the CDR3 DNA is all that survives: 45 bases in frame from base 1. Germline trimming: 3 bases from V, 5 bases from J; junction bases outside gene matches: 7. In total, around 600 healthy bone marrow donors made up the cohort. At the time of sampling, all cohort members were nominally healthy, though unrecorded immune exposures were likely present. The donor was CMV seronegative and was included in the group of 352 seronegative cohort members. A peripheral blood sample was provided by each donor, and peripheral blood mononuclear cells were used for TCR beta sequencing. The Qiagen DNeasy Blood Extraction Kit was used to extract genomic DNA from the blood cell samples.

The sample consisted of PBMCs. The chain links TRBV28 with TRBJ2-5, and TRBD1 aligns with 9 junction nucleotides. The TCR originated in a woman aged 45 to 65 in good health and CMV-seronegative. CDR3 loop: CASSLPTGGKETQYF. The bases read TGTGCCAGCAGTTTGCCGACAGGGGGAAAGGAGACCCAGTACTTC.